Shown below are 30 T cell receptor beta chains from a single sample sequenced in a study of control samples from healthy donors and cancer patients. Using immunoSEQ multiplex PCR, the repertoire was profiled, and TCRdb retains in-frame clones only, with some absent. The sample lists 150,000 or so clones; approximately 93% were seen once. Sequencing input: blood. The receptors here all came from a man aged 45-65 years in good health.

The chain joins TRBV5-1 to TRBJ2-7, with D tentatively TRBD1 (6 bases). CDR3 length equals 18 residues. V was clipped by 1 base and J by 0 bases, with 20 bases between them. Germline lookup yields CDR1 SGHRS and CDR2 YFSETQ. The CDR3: CASSLSLIPGTNSYEQYF. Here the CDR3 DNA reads TGCGCCAGCAGCTTGTCGCTAATCCCTGGGACAAACTCCTACGAGCAGTACTTC.

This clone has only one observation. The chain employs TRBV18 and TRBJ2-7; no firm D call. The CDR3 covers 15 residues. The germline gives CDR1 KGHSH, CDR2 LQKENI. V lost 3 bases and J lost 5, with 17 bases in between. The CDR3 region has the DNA TGTGCCAGCTCACCCGACCGGGCCTCGGTTCACGAGCAGTACTTC. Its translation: CASSPDRASVHEQYF.

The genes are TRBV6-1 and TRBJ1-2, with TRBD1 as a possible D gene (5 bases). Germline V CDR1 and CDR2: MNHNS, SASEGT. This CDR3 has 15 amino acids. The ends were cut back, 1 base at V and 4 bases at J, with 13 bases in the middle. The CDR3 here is CASSEEGKGFYGYTF. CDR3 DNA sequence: TGTGCCAGCAGTGAAGAAGGGAAGGGGTTCTATGGCTACACCTTC.

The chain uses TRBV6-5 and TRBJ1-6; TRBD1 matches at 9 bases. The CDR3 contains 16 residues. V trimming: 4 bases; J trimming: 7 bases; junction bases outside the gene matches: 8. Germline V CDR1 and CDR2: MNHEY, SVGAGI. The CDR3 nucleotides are TGTGCCAGCAGTTCCCCCGACAGGGGGTCGAATTCACCCCTCCACTTT. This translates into CASSSPDRGSNSPLHF.

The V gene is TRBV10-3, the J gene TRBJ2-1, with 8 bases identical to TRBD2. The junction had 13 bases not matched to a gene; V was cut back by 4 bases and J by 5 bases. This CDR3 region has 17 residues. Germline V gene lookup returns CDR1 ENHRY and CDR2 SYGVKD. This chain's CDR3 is CAISGGPGLAFDNEQFF. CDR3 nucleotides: TGTGCCATCAGTGGGGGTCCCGGACTAGCATTCGACAATGAGCAGTTCTTC.

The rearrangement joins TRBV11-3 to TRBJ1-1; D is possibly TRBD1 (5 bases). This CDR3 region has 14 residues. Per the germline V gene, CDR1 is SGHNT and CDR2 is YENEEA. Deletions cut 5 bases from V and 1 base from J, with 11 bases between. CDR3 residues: CASSLGRANTEAFF. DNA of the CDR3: TGTGCCAGCAGCCTGGGCAGGGCGAACACTGAAGCTTTCTTT. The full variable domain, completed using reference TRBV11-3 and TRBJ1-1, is EAGVVQSPRYKIIEKKQPVAFWCNPISGHNTLYWYLQNLGQGPELLIRYENEEAVDDSQLPKDRFSAERLKGVDSTLKIQPAELGDSAVYLCASSLGRANTEAFFGQGTRLTVV.

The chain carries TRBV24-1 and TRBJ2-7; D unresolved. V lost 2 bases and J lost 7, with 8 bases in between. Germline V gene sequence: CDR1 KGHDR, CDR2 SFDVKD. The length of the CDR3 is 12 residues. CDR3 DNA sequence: TGTGCCACCAGTGATTGGGTTTCTGAGCAGTACTTC. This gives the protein CATSDWVSEQYF.

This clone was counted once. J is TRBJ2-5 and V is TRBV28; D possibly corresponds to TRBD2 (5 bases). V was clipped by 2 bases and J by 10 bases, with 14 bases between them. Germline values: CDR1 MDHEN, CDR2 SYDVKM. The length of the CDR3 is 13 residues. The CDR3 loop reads CASSLRPGGYQYF. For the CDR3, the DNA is TGTGCCAGCAGTTTACGACCCGGAGGCTACCAGTACTTC.

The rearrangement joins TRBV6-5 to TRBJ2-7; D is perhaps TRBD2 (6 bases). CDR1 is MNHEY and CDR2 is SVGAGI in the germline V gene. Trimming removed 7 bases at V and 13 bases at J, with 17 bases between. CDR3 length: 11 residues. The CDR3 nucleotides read TGTGCCAGCATGACGGACTACCGTAATTACTTC. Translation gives CASMTDYRNYF.

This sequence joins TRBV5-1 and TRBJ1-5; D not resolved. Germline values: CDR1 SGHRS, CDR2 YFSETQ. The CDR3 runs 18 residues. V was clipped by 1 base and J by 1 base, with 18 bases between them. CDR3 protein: CASSLLFRRVWSNQPQHF. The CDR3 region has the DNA TGCGCCAGCAGCTTGCTGTTCCGGAGGGTGTGGAGCAATCAGCCCCAGCATTTT.

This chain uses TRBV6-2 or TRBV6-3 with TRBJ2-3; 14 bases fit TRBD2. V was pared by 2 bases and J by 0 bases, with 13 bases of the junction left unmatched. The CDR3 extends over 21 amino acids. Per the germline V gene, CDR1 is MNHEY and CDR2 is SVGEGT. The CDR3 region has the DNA TGTGCCAGCAGTTACGGGGTAGGACTAGCGGGAGGTGCTTCTAGCACAGATACGCAGTATTTT. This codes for CASSYGVGLAGGASSTDTQYF.

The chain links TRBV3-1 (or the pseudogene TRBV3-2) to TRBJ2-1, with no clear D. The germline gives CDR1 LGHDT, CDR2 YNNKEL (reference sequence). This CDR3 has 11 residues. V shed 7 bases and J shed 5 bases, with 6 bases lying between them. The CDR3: CASTLNNEQFF. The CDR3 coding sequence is TGTGCCAGCACCCTAAACAATGAGCAGTTCTTC.

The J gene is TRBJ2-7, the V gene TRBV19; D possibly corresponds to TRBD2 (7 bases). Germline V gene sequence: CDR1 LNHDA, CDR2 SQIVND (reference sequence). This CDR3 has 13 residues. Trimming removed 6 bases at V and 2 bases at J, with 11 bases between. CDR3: CASRGGGTYEQYF. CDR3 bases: TGTGCCAGTAGGGGCGGGGGCACCTACGAGCAGTACTTC.

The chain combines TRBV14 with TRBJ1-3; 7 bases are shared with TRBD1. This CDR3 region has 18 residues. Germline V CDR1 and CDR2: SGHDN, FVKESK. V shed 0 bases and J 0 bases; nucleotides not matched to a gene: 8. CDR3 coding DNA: TGTGCCAGCAGCCAAGATCGGATAGGGGGCGACTCTGGAAACACCATATATTTT. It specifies CASSQDRIGGDSGNTIYF.

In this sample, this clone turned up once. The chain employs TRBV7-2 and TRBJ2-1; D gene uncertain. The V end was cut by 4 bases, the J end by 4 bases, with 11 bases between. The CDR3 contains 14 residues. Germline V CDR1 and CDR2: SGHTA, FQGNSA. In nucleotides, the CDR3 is TGTGCCAGCAGCTCTCCCGGTAGTTACAATGAGCAGTTCTTC. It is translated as CASSSPGSYNEQFF. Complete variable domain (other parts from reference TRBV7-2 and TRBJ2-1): GAGVSQSPSNKVTEKGKDVELRCDPISGHTALYWYRQSLGQGLEFLIYFQGNSAPDKSGLPSDRFSAERTGGSVSTLTIQRTQQEDSAVYLCASSSPGSYNEQFFGPGTRLTVL.

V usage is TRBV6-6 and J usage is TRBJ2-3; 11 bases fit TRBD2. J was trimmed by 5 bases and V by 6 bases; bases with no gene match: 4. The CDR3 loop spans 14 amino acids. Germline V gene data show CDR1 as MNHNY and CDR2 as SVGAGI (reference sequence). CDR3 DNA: TGTGCCAGCAGACTAGCGGGAGAAGGAGATACGCAGTATTTT. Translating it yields CASRLAGEGDTQYF.

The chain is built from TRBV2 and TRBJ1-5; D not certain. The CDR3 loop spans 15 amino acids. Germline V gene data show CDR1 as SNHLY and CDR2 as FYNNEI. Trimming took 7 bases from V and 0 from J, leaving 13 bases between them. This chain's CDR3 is CASTPGAASNQPQHF. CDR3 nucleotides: TGTGCCAGCACACCGGGCGCCGCTAGCAATCAGCCCCAGCATTTT.

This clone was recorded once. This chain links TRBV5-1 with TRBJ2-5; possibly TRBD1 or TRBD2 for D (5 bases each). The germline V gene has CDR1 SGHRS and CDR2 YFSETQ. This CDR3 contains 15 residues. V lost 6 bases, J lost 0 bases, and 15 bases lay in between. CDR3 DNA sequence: TGCGCCAGCACCCCGCTTGGGGGACACCAAGAGACCCAGTACTTC. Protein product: CASTPLGGHQETQYF.

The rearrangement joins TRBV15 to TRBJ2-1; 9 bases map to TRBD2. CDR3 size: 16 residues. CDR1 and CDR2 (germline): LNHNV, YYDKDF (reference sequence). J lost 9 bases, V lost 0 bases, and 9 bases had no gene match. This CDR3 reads CATSRDRIAGAGEQFF. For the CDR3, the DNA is TGTGCCACCAGCAGAGATCGTATAGCGGGAGCTGGTGAGCAGTTCTTC.

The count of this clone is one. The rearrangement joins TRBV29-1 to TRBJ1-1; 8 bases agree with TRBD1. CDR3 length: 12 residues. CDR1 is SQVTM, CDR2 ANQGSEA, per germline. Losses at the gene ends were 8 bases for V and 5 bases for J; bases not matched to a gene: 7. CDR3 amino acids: CSSGQGGTEAFF. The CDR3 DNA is TGCAGCTCTGGACAGGGAGGGACTGAAGCTTTCTTT.

CDR3 nucleotide sequence: TGTGCCAGCAAAGTCCCGGGACCGCAAAACATTCAGTACTTC. Its protein product is CASKVPGPQNIQYF. This sequence joins TRBV6-6 and TRBJ2-4; D may match TRBD1 or TRBD2 (5 bases each). The V and J ends lost 7 bases and 5 bases respectively, with 15 bases between them. The CDR3 is made up of 14 amino acids. Germline CDR1 MNHNY, CDR2 SVGAGI (reference sequence).

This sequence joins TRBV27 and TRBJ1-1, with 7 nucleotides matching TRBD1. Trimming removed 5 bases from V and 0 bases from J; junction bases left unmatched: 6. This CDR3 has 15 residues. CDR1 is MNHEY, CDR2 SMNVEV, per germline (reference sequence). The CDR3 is CASSLIGTVNTEAFF. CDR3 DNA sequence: TGTGCCAGCAGTCTCATAGGGACAGTGAACACTGAAGCTTTCTTT.

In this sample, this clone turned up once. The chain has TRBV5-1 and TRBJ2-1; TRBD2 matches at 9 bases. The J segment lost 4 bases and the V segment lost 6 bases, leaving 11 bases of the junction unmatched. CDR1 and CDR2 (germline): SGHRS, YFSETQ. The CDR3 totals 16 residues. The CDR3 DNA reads TGCGCCAGCACGTTGGCCGCGACTAGCGGATACAATGAGCAGTTCTTC. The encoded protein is CASTLAATSGYNEQFF.

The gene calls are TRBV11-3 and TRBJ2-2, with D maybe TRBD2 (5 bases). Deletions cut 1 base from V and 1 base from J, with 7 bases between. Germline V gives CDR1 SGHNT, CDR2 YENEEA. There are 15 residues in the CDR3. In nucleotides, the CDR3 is TGTGCCAGCAGCTTAGGTGGAGGGAACACCGGGGAGCTGTTTTTT. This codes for CASSLGGGNTGELFF.

The CDR3 loop reads CASSPPRDRGHGEQYF. As DNA, the CDR3 is TGTGCCAGCAGCCCCCCCCGGGACAGGGGGCATGGCGAGCAGTACTTC. V usage is TRBV3-1 (or the pseudogene TRBV3-2) and J usage is TRBJ2-7, with 12 bases matching TRBD1. Trimming took 4 bases from V and 6 from J; bases not matched to a gene: 10. Germline V gene sequence: CDR1 LGHDT, CDR2 YNNKEL (reference sequence). The CDR3 spans 16 residues.

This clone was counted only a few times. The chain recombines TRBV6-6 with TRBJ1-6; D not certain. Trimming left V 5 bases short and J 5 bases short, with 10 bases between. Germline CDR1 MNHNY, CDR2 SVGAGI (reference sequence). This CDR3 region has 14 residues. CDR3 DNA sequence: TGTGCCAGCAGTGATCCGGGCAATAATTCACCCCTCCACTTT. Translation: CASSDPGNNSPLHF.

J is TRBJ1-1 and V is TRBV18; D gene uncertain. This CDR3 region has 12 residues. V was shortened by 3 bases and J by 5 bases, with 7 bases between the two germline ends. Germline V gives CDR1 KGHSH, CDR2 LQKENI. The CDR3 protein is CASSPKGTEAFF. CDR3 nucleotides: TGTGCCAGCTCACCGAAAGGGACTGAAGCTTTCTTT.

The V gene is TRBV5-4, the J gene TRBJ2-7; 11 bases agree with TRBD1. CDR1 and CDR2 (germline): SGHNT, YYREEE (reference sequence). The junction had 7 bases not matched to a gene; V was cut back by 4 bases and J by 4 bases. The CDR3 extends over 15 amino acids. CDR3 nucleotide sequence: TGTGCCAGCAGCCCCGGGACAGGGGGTTTGTACGAGCAGTACTTC. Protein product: CASSPGTGGLYEQYF.

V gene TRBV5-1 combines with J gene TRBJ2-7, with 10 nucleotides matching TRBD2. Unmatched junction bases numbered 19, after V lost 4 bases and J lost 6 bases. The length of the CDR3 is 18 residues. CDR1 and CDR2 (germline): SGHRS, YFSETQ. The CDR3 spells CASSPTSGNHLSNPEQYF. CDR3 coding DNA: TGCGCCAGCAGCCCAACTAGCGGGAACCACCTTTCCAATCCCGAGCAGTACTTC.

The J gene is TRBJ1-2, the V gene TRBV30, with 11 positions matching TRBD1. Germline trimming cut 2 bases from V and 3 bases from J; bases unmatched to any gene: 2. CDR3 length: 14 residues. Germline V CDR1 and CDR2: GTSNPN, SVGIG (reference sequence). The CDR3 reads CAWSRTGGDYGYTF. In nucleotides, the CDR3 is TGTGCCTGGAGTCGGACAGGGGGCGACTATGGCTACACCTTC.